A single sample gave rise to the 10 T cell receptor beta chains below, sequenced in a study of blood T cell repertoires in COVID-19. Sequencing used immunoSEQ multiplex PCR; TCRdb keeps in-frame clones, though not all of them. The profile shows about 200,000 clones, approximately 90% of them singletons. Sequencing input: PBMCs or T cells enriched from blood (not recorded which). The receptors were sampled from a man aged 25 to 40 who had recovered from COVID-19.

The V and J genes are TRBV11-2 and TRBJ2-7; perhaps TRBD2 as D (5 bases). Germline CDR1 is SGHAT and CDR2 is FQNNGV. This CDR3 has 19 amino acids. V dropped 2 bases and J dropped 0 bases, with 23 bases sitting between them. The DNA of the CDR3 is TGTGCCAGCAGCTTAAATGGAGGCCCCCTCCTCTCCGGCTCCTACGAGCAGTACTTC. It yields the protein CASSLNGGPLLSGSYEQYF.

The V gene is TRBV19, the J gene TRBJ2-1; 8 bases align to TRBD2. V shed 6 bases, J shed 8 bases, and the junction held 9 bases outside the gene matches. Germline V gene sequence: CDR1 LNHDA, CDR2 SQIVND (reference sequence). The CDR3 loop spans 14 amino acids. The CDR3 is CASSGRAELHEQFF. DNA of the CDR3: TGTGCCAGTAGCGGGAGGGCCGAGTTGCATGAGCAGTTCTTC.

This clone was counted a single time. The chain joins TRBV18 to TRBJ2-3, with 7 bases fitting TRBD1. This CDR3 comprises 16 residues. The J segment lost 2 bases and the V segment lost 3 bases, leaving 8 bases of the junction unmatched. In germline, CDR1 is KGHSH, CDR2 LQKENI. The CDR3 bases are TGTGCCAGCTCACCGAGAGGGACAGACCTCACAGATACGCAGTATTTT. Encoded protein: CASSPRGTDLTDTQYF.

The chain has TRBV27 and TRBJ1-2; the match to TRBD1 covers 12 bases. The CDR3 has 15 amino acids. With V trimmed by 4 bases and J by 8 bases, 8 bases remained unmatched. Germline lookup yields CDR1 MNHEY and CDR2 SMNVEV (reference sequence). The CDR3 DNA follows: TGTGCCAGCAGTTCTCAGGGACAGGGGGCGGGCGGCTACACCTTC. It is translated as CASSSQGQGAGGYTF.

CDR3 sequence reads: CASSLAQGSTNEKLFF. Here the CDR3 DNA reads TGTGCCAGCAGCTTAGCGCAGGGCTCAACTAATGAAAAACTGTTTTTT. The gene calls are TRBV7-9 and TRBJ1-4; TRBD1 might be the D (5 bases). The germline V gene encodes CDR1 SEHNR and CDR2 FQNEAQ (reference sequence). The CDR3 contains 16 residues. V lost 0 bases and J lost 0, with 8 bases in between.

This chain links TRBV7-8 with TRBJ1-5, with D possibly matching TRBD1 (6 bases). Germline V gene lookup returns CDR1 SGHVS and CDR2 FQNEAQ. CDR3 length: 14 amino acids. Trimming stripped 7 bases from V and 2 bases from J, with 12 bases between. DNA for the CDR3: TGTGCCAGCACTCGGGACAATGGCAATCAGCCCCAGCATTTT. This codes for CASTRDNGNQPQHF.

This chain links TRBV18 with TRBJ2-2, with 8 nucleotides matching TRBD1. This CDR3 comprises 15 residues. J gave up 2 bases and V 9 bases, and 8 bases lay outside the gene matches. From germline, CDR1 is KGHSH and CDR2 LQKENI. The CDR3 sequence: CASPPDRGNTGELFF. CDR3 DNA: TGTGCCAGTCCACCAGACAGGGGAAACACCGGGGAGCTGTTTTTT.

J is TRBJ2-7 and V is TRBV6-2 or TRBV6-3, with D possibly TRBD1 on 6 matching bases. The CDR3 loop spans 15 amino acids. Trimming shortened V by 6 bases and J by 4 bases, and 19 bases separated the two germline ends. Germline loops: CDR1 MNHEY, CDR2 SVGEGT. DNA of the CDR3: TGTGCCAGCAGCCACACAGGGCTGTCGCAATACGAGCAGTACTTC. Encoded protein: CASSHTGLSQYEQYF.

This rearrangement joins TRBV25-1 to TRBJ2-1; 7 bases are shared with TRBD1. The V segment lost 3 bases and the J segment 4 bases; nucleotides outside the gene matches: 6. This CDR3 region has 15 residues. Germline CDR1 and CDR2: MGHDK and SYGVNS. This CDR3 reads CASSDIGGGYNEQFF. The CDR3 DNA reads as TGTGCCAGCAGTGACATAGGGGGCGGGTACAATGAGCAGTTCTTC.

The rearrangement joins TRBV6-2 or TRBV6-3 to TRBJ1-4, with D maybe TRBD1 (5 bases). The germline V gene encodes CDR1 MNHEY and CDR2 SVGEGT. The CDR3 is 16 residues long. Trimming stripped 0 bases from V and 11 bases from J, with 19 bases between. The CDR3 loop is CASSYSLFRGGWKLFF. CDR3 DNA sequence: TGTGCCAGCAGTTACTCTTTGTTTCGGGGGGGTTGGAAACTGTTTTTT.